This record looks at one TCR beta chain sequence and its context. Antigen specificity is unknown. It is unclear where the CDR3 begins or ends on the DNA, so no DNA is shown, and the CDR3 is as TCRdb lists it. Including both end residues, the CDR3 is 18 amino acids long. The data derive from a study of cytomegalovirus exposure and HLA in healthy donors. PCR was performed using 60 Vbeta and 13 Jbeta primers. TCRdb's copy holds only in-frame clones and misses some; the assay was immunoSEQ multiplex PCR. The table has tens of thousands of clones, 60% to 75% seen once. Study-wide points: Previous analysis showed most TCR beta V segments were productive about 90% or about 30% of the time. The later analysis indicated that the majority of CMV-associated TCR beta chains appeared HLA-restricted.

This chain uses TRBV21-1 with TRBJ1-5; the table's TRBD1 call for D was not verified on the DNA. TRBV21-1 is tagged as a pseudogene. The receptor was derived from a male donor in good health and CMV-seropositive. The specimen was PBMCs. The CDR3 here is CASTKRDRVARGNQPQHF.